This TCR beta chain derives from a study of CD8+ T cells in alopecia areata. Findings of the study overall: Elevated clonality characterized lesional scalp relative to normal scalp, particularly in alopecia totalis/universalis. Patients shared TCRs less clearly than mice did, possibly for HLA-related reasons.

Extraction of RNA preceded its reverse transcription into cDNA, which served as the sequencing template. Clones were read by immunoSEQ multiplex PCR, and TCRdb kept only the in-frame ones, dropping some. The sample records fewer than 70,000 clones, roughly 47% being singletons. Notes on this clone: Its antigen is still unknown.

Samples from alopecia areata patients were lesional scalp punch biopsies and peripheral blood. V lost 4 bases to trimming and J lost 4 bases, with 16 bases between them. CDR1 is SGHDT, CDR2 YYEEEE, per germline. This CDR3 comprises 15 residues. Sequencing input: NKG2D-low CD8+ T cells sorted from blood. This clonotype was sampled from a human donor with alopecia areata. The chain couples TRBV5-6 to TRBJ2-3; no clear D gene. The CDR3 loop reads CASSPSPQSADTQYF. The CDR3, as DNA: TGTGCCAGCAGCCCTTCCCCTCAAAGCGCAGATACGCAGTATTTT.